This TCR beta chain was observed in a study of blood T cell repertoires in COVID-19. Study background: The cDNA or gDNA used as material had been derived from T cells, B-cell-depleted T cells, or PBMCs.

Original methodology: Reference gene primer amplification gave nucleated cell count estimates. Some clones are missing from TCRdb's copy, which holds only in-frame ones; the method was immunoSEQ multiplex PCR. V, J and clone size were drawn from that table, and D and trimming were deduced from the DNA. The top ten clones hold 1% of a sample with 350,000 or so clones, more than 75% of them seen once. Trimming pared 0 bases from V and 2 bases from J, leaving 9 bases between. CDR1 and CDR2 (germline): SGHDT, YYEEEE. This CDR3 is 15 amino acids long. Recruitment covered 25 or so US areas and drew participants whose ages spanned roughly 18 to 90 years. Researchers sorted participants into cohorts using their self-reported clinical history.

The chain combines TRBV5-6 with TRBJ2-1, with D hard to call. The sample taken for sequencing was PBMCs or T cells enriched from blood (not recorded which). The clonotype originates from a woman aged 30 to 39 who had recovered from COVID-19. The CDR3 coding sequence is TGTGCCAGCAGCTTGGGTCGTATCCCCTACAATGAGCAGTTCTTC. Translating it yields CASSLGRIPYNEQFF.